The TCR beta chain under discussion was sequenced for a study of cytomegalovirus exposure and HLA in healthy donors. Study-wide findings and caveats: A list of around 150 TCR beta chains associated with cytomegalovirus was given. Later analysis indicated greater clonal expansion among HLA-associated TCR beta chains than among equally common other chains.

As concerns this clone: Its target is not known.

It was with 60 Vbeta and 13 Jbeta primers that the PCR ran. Assay: immunoSEQ multiplex PCR; the TCRdb copy retains only in-frame clones and omits some. The sample consists of about 240,000 clones, about 85% of them appearing once. The sequence came from a girl aged 2 to 9 in good health and CMV-seronegative. Sequencing input: PBMCs.

The CDR3 nucleotides are TGTGCCAGCAGTTTGGTTAAGGGGTTGACAGATACGCAGTATTTT. Protein product: CASSLVKGLTDTQYF. This sequence joins TRBV27 and TRBJ2-3, with TRBD1 as a possible D gene (5 bases). CDR3 length equals 15 residues. From germline, CDR1 is MNHEY and CDR2 SMNVEV (reference sequence). With 3 bases removed from V and 3 bases from J, the gap between germline ends came to 13 bases.